This is a list of T cell receptor beta chains from one sample in a study of shared T cell receptors in the human thymus. The protocol was immunoSEQ multiplex PCR, while the TCRdb copy is restricted to in-frame clones and leaves out a portion. Of about 380,000 clones in the sample, 85% to 95% are singletons; the top ten hold approximately 0.02%. The sequencing sample was made of thymocytes. These receptors were taken from a human donor. Both conserved end residues are part of each CDR3. D genes are given only for firm matches. The size of a clone is reported for some rows only, either as once, few or many, or as a class for expanded clones.

TGTGCCAGCAGCTTAGTAAACCGGGATGAGCAGTTCTTC	CASSLVNRDEQFF	NA	NA	TRBV7-9	TRBJ2-1
TGTGCCAGCAGTTTCCCCAGTTTTAGCGCCCCGCAGTACTTC	CASSFPSFSAPQYF	NA	once	TRBV6-7	TRBJ2-4
TGTGCCAGCAGCTTCCTCCGGGGGAAGTGCACTTCAGATACGCAGTATTTT	CASSFLRGKCTSDTQYF	NA	NA	TRBV7-9	TRBJ2-3
TGTGCCAGCAGGCCCCGGGACAGGGGGTTGGGTAATGAAAAACTGTTTTTT	CASRPRDRGLGNEKLFF	TRBD1	NA	TRBV28	TRBJ1-4
TGTGCCAGCAGTGCGACTAGCGGGAGGGGCAGGGAGACCCAGTACTTC	CASSATSGRGRETQYF	TRBD2	NA	TRBV28	TRBJ2-5
TGTGCCAGCAGCTTTCGTACACCCGGGGAGCTGTTTTTT	CASSFRTPGELFF	NA	NA	TRBV7-2	TRBJ2-2
TGTGCCAGCAGTTTAGGGACTAGCGGGAGCGGGAAGCAGTACTTC	CASSLGTSGSGKQYF	TRBD2	NA	TRBV27	TRBJ2-7
TGTGCCAGCAGTAGTCTACAATGGGGCAAAAACATTCAGTACTTC	CASSSLQWGKNIQYF	NA	NA	TRBV27	TRBJ2-4
TGTGCCTGGAGTATCGGGCGGACTGGAAACACCATATATTTT	CAWSIGRTGNTIYF	NA	once	TRBV30	TRBJ1-3
TGTGCCAGCAGCTTGAGGGGCGACTATGGCTACACCTTC	CASSLRGDYGYTF	NA	NA	TRBV5-8	TRBJ1-2
TGTGCCAGCAGTCCCGGGACTAGCGGGAGATGGCAGTTCTTC	CASSPGTSGRWQFF	TRBD2	NA	TRBV28	TRBJ2-1
TGCAGCGTTTCGTCGACTAGCACAGATACGCAGTATTTT	CSVSSTSTDTQYF	NA	once	TRBV29-1	TRBJ2-3
TGTGCCAGCAGTTACGAGAGGGGGAGCATTCAGTACTTC	CASSYERGSIQYF	NA	NA	TRBV6-5	TRBJ2-4
TGTGCCAGCAGTATAATCGGACAGGGAAGAACTGAAGCTTTCTTT	CASSIIGQGRTEAFF	TRBD1	NA	TRBV27	TRBJ1-1
TGTGCCAGCAGCTTACTCCCAATAGACGGAGATACGCAGTATTTT	CASSLLPIDGDTQYF	NA	NA	TRBV7-6	TRBJ2-3
TGTGCCAGCAGCACAGGGGGAGGTCTCTACAATGAGCAGTTCTTC	CASSTGGGLYNEQFF	TRBD1	NA	TRBV27	TRBJ2-1
TGTGCCACCAGCAGTCGCCAGACAGGGGGAAATTCACCCCTCCACTTT	CATSSRQTGGNSPLHF	TRBD1	NA	TRBV15	TRBJ1-6
TGTGCCAGCAGCTTAGAAATGCCGGCGGCAGATACGCAGTATTTT	CASSLEMPAADTQYF	NA	NA	TRBV7-2	TRBJ2-3
TGCGCCAGCAGCTTGGCCGAAATGGGACAGGGTAACACAGATACGCAGTATTTT	CASSLAEMGQGNTDTQYF	TRBD1	NA	TRBV5-1	TRBJ2-3
TGTGCCAGCAGTTTACGGCTTGGGGGACTAGGCTGGGTTGAGCAGTTCTTC	CASSLRLGGLGWVEQFF	TRBD2	NA	TRBV27	TRBJ2-1
TGTGCAAGTCGCTTAGCGGTTACGGGAGGGCCGGCAGAGACCCAGTACTTC	CASRLAVTGGPAETQYF	NA	NA	TRBV12-2	TRBJ2-5
TGTGCCAGCAGCCAAGACTCGAGGGAGGTCTCGGGCACCGGGGAGCTGTTTTTT	CASSQDSREVSGTGELFF	NA	NA	TRBV4-2	TRBJ2-2
TGTGCCACCAAGCAGGGGAGACCGCCCCGGGTCCTGAACACCGGGGAGCTGTTTTTT	CATKQGRPPRVLNTGELFF	NA	once	TRBV15	TRBJ2-2
TGTGCCAGTAGGACCGCGCCCCGGGACTATGGCTACACCTTC	CASRTAPRDYGYTF	NA	few	TRBV19	TRBJ1-2
TGTGCCACCGGGCCCTACTTGGGCGATTCACCCCTCCACTTT	CATGPYLGDSPLHF	NA	NA	TRBV6-1	TRBJ1-6
TGTGCCAGGATGGGACGGACGAACACCGGGGAGCTGTTTTTT	CARMGRTNTGELFF	NA	NA	TRBV21-1	TRBJ2-2
TGTGCCAGCAACCCCTCAGAGACCCAGTACTTC	CASNPSETQYF	NA	once	TRBV2	TRBJ2-5
TGCGCCAGCAGCCGGCGTACAGGGGACCAAGAGACCCAGTACTTC	CASSRRTGDQETQYF	TRBD1	NA	TRBV4-3	TRBJ2-5
TGTGCCAGTAGTATTGGGAAATACAGCCGTAACCAAGAGACCCAGTACTTC	CASSIGKYSRNQETQYF	NA	NA	TRBV19	TRBJ2-5
TGTGCCAGTAGTACAAGATTAGGAAGCAATCAGCCCCAGCATTTT	CASSTRLGSNQPQHF	NA	NA	TRBV19	TRBJ1-5
TGTGCCAGCAGTTACTCAGGTCCGGGCCATACCTACGAGCAGTACTTC	CASSYSGPGHTYEQYF	NA	NA	TRBV6-5	TRBJ2-7
TGTGCCAGCAGGGGTTATCAGCCCCAGCATTTT	CASRGYQPQHF	NA	NA	TRBV28	TRBJ1-5
TGTGCCAGCAGTACAGGGATCTACGAGCAGTACTTC	CASSTGIYEQYF	NA	NA	TRBV27	TRBJ2-7
TGTGCCAGCGCCACTCTCCAGGGGGCTTCTATGAATGAGCAGTTCTTC	CASATLQGASMNEQFF	NA	NA	TRBV21-1	TRBJ2-1
TGTGCCAGCAGGGGACAGGGTTTCGGTACGAATGAGCAGTTCTTC	CASRGQGFGTNEQFF	TRBD1	once	TRBV27	TRBJ2-1
TGTGCCAGCAGTTTATTCCATAGGACAGGGGATTTCGACGAGCAGTACTTC	CASSLFHRTGDFDEQYF	TRBD1	NA	TRBV27	TRBJ2-7
TGTGCCAGCCACAAGCTCGGACTAGCGGAAACCGAGGGCTCCTACGAGCAGTACTTC	CASHKLGLAETEGSYEQYF	TRBD2	NA	TRBV27	TRBJ2-7
TGCAGCGTTGATGGAGGGCAGGGTGGGCCCGGGGAGCTGTTTTTT	CSVDGGQGGPGELFF	NA	NA	TRBV29-1	TRBJ2-2
TGTGCCAGCAGTGGGGTAGGGGAAACTCTCACCGGGGAGCTGTTTTTT	CASSGVGETLTGELFF	NA	NA	TRBV2	TRBJ2-2
TGTGCCTGGAGTGTACACGGAACTAGCGGGAGTTCCGAGCAGTACTTC	CAWSVHGTSGSSEQYF	TRBD2	once	TRBV30	TRBJ2-7
TGCAGTGCTAGAGGTGGTGAAGCTTTCTTT	CSARGGEAFF	NA	NA	TRBV20-1	TRBJ1-1
TGCGCCAGCAGCCCGGCCGGGACTAGCGGGACCCGTTGGTACGAGCAGTACTTC	CASSPAGTSGTRWYEQYF	TRBD2	NA	TRBV4-3	TRBJ2-7
TGTGCCACCAGCAGAGTGACTAGCGGGAGGGTGCCCAAAAACATTCAGTACTTC	CATSRVTSGRVPKNIQYF	TRBD2	NA	TRBV15	TRBJ2-4
TGTGCCATCAGTGAGTCTAGTAGCGGGAGGGCCGACAATGAGCAGTTCTTC	CAISESSSGRADNEQFF	TRBD2	NA	TRBV10-3	TRBJ2-1
TGTGCCAGCAGCTTCAATCGGGACAGGGTCGGCTACACCTTC	CASSFNRDRVGYTF	TRBD1	NA	TRBV7-2	TRBJ1-2
TGTGCCACCAGCAGAGGAGTACACCGGACAGCCCTGTCTCAGCCCCAGCATTTT	CATSRGVHRTALSQPQHF	NA	NA	TRBV15	TRBJ1-5
TGCGCCAGCAGTGAGTTTGGAGGGCCCGAGGAGACCCAGTACTTC	CASSEFGGPEETQYF	NA	NA	TRBV10-1	TRBJ2-5